This record covers a single T cell receptor (beta chain). These data are taken from a study of T cell changes during pregnancy in multiple sclerosis. The repertoire was sequenced with immunoSEQ multiplex PCR; TCRdb's copy has only in-frame clones and lacks some. The repertoire holds around 35,000 clones, with 85% to 95% as singletons. The CDR3 extends over 14 amino acids. V lost 4 bases and J 6 bases, leaving 13 bases between the germline ends. Germline V gene data show CDR1 as SNHLY and CDR2 as FYNNEI. This receptor was taken from a female donor with multiple sclerosis, enrolled in a pregnancy study. The source material was PBMCs (not recorded whether the cells were cultured). The J gene is TRBJ2-1, the V gene TRBV2, with D perhaps matching TRBD1 (6 bases). CDR3 coding DNA: TGTGCCAGCAGTGGGTCCGACAGGTTCAATGAGCAGTTCTTC. Its protein is CASSGSDRFNEQFF.